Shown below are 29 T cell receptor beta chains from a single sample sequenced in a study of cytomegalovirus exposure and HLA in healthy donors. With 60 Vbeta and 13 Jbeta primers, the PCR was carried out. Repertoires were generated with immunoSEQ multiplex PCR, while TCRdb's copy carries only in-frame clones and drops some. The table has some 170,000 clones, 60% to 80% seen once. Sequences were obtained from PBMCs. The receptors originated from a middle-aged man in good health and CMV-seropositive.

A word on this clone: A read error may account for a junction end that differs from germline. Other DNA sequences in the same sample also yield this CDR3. CDR3 region: CASSSVAETQYF. The CDR3 DNA follows: TGTGCCAGCAGCTCCGTAGCGGAGACTCAGTACTTC. This chain links TRBV11-2 with TRBJ2-5, with D perhaps matching TRBD2 (6 bases). Germline CDR1 reads SGHAT; CDR2 reads FQNNGV. This CDR3 has 12 amino acids.

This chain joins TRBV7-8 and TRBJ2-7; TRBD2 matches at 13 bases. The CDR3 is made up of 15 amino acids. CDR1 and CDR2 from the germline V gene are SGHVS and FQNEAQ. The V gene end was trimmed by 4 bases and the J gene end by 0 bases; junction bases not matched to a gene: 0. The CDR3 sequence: CASSWTSGSSYEQYF. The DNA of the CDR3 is TGTGCCAGCAGCTGGACTAGCGGGAGCTCCTACGAGCAGTACTTC.

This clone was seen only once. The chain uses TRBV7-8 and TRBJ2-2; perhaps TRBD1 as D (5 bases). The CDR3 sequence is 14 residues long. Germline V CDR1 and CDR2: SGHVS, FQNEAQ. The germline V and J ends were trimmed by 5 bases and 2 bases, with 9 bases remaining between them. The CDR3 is CASSPDSNTGELFF. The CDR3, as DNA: TGTGCCAGCAGCCCCGACAGTAACACCGGGGAGCTGTTTTTT.

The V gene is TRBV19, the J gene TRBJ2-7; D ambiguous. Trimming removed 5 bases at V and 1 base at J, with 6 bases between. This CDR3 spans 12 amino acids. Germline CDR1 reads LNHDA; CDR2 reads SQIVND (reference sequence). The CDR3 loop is CASSPSSYEQYF. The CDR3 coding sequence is TGTGCCAGTAGTCCCTCTTCCTACGAGCAGTACTTC.

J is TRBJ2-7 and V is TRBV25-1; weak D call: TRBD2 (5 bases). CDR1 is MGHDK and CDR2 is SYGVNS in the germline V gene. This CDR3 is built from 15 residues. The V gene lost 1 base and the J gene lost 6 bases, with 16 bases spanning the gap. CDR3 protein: CASSESRGPVGEQYF. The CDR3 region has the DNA TGTGCCAGCAGTGAATCCCGAGGGCCAGTGGGCGAGCAGTACTTC.

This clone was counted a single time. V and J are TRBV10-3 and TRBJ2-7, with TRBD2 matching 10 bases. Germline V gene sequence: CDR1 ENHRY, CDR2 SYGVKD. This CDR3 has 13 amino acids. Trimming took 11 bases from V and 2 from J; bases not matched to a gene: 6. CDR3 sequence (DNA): TGTGCCCTAGGGAGCGGGAGGGCCTACGAGCAGTACTTC. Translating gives CALGSGRAYEQYF.

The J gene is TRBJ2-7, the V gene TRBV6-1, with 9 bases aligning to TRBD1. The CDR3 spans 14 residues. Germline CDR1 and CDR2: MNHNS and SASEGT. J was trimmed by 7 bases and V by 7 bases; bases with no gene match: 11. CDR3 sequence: CASITTGGRGEQYF. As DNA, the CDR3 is TGTGCCAGCATCACGACAGGGGGGCGGGGAGAGCAGTACTTC.

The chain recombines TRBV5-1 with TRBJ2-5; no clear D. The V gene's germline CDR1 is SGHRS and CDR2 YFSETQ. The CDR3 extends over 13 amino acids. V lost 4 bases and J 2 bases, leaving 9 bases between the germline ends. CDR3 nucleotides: TGCGCCAGCAGCCAAAACGCGCAAGAGACCCAGTACTTC. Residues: CASSQNAQETQYF.

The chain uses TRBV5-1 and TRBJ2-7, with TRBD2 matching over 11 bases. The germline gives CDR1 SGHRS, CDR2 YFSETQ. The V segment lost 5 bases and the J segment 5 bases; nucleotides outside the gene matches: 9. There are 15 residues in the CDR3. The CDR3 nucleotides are TGCGCCAGCAGGTTACTAGCGGGAGCATCCGACGAGCAGTACTTC. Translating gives CASRLLAGASDEQYF.

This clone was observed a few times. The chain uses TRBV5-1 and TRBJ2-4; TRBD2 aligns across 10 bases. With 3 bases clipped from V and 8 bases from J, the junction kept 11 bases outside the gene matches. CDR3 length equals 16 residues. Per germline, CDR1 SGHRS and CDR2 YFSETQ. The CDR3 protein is CASSYSPAGGGDIQYF. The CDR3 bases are TGCGCCAGCAGCTACTCTCCAGCGGGAGGGGGAGACATTCAGTACTTC. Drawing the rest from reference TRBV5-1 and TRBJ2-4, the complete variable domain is KAGVTQTPRYLIKTRGQQVTLSCSPISGHRSVSWYQQTPGQGLQFLFEYFSETQRNKGNFPGRFSGRQFSNSRSEMNVSTLELGDSALYLCASSYSPAGGGDIQYFGAGTRLSVL.

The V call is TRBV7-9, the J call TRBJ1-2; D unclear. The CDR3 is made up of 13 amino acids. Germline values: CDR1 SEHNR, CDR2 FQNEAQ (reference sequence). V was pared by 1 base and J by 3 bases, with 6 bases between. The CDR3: CASSLGGDYGYTF. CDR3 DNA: TGTGCCAGCAGCTTAGGCGGAGACTATGGCTACACCTTC.

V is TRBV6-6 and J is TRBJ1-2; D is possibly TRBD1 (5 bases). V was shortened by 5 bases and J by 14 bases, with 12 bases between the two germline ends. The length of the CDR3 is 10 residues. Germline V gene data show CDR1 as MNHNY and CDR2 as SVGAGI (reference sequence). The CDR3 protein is CASSDRRWTF. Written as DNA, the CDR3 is TGTGCCAGCAGTGACAGACGTTGGACCTTC.

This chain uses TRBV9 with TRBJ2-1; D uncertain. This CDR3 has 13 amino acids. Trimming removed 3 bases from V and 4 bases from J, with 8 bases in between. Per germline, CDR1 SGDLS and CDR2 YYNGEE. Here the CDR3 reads CASSAYGYNEQFF. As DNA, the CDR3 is TGTGCCAGCAGCGCCTACGGTTACAATGAGCAGTTCTTC.

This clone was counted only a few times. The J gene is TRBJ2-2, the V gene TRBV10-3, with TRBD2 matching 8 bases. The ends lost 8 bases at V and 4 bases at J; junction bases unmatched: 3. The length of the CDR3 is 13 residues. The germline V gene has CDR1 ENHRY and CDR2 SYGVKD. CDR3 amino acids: CAISLAGTGELFF. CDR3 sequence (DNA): TGTGCCATCTCCCTAGCGGGCACCGGGGAGCTGTTTTTT.

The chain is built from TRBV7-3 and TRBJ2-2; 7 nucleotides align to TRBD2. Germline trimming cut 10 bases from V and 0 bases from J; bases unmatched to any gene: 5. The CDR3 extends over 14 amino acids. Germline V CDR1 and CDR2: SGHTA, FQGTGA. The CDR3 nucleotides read TGTGCCACCAGGAGCGGGGCGAACACCGGGGAGCTGTTTTTT. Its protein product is CATRSGANTGELFF. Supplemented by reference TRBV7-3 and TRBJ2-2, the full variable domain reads GAGVSQTPSNKVTEKGKYVELRCDPISGHTALYWYRQSLGQGPEFLIYFQGTGAADDSGLPNDRFFAVRPEGSVSTLKIQRTERGDSAVYLCATRSGANTGELFFGEGSRLTVL.

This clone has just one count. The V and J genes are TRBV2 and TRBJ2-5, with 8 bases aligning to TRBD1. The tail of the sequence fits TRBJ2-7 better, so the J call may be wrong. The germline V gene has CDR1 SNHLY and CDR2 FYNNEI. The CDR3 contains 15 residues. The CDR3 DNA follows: TGTGCCAGCAGTATAATGACAGGGGCAGCCTACGAGCAGTACTTC. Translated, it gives CASSIMTGAAYEQYF.

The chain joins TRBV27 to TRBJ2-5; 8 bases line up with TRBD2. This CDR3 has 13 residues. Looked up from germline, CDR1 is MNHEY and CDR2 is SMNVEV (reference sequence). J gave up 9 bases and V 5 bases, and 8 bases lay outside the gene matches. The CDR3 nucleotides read TGTGCCAGCAGTCCACCGTCCGGGGGGGCCCAGTACTTC. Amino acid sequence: CASSPPSGGAQYF.

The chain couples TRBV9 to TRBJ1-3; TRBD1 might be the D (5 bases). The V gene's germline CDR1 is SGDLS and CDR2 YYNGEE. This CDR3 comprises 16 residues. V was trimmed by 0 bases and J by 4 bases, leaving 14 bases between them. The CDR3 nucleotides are TGTGCCAGCAGCGTAGGCGGAGGGGTAGCGGGAAACACCATATATTTT. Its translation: CASSVGGGVAGNTIYF.

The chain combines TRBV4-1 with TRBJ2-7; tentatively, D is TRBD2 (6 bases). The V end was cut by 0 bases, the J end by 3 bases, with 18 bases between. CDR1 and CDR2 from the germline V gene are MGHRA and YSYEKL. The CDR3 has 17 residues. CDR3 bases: TGCGCCAGCAGCCAAGATAACGGGCCAGGGAGGAACTACGAGCAGTACTTC. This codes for CASSQDNGPGRNYEQYF.

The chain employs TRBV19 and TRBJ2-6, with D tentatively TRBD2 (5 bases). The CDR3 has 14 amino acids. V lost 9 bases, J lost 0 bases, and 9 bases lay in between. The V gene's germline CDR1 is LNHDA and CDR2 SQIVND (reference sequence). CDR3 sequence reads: CASRGSSGANVLTF. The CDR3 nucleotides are TGTGCCAGCCGAGGGAGCTCTGGGGCCAACGTCCTGACTTTC. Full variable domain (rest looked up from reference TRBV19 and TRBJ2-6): DGGITQSPKYLFRKEGQNVTLSCEQNLNHDAMYWYRQDPGQGLRLIYYSQIVNDFQKGDIAEGYSVSREKKESFPLTVTSAQKNPTAFYLCASRGSSGANVLTFGAGSRLTVL.

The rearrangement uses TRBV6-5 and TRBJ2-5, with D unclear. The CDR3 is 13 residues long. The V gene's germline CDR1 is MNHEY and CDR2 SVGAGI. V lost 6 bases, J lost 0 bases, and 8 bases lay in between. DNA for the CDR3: TGTGCCAGCAGACAGAGACACCAAGAGACCCAGTACTTC. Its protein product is CASRQRHQETQYF.

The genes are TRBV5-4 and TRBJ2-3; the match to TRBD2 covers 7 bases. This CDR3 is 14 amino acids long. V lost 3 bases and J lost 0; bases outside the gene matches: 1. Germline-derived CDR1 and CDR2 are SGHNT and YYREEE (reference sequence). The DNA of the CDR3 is TGTGCCAGCAGCTCGACTAGCAGCACAGATACGCAGTATTTT. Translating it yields CASSSTSSTDTQYF. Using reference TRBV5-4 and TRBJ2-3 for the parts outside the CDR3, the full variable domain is ETGVTQSPTHLIKTRGQQVTLRCSSQSGHNTVSWYQQALGQGPQFIFQYYREEENGRGNFPPRFSGLQFPNYSSELNVNALELDDSALYLCASSSTSSTDTQYFGPGTRLTVL.

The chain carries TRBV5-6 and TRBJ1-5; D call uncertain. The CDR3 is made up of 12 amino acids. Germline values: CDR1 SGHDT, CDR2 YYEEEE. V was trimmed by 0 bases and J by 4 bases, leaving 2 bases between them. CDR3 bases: TGTGCCAGCAGCTTGGCGAATCAGCCCCAGCATTTT. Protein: CASSLANQPQHF.

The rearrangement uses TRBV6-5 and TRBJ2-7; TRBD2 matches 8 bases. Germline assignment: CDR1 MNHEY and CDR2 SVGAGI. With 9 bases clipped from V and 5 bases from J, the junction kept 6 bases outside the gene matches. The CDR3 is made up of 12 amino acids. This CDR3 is CASHSGIHEQYF. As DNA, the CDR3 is TGTGCCAGTCATAGCGGGATCCACGAGCAGTACTTC.

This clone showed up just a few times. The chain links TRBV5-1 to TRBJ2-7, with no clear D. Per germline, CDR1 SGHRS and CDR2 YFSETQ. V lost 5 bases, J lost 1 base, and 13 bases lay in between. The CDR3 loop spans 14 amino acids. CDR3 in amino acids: CASSEVSISYEQYF. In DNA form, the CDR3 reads TGCGCCAGCAGTGAAGTCAGTATATCCTACGAGCAGTACTTC.

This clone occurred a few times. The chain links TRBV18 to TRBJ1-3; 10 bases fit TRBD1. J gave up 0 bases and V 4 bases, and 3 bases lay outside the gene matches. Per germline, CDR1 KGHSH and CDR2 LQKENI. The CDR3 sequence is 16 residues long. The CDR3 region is CASSRGQGDSGNTIYF. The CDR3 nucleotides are TGTGCCAGCTCACGTGGACAGGGGGACTCTGGAAACACCATATATTTT.

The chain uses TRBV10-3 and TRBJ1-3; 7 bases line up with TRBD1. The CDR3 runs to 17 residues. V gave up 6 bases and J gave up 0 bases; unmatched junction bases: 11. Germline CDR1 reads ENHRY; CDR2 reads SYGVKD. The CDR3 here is CAISRPRTGCSGNTIYF. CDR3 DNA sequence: TGTGCCATCAGCCGACCCCGGACAGGATGCTCTGGAAACACCATATATTTT.

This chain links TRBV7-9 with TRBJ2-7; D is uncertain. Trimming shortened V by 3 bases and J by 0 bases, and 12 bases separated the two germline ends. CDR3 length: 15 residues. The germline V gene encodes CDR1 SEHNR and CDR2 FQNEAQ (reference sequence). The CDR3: CASSFLAANSYEQYF. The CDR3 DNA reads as TGTGCCAGCAGCTTCCTTGCCGCTAACTCCTACGAGCAGTACTTC.

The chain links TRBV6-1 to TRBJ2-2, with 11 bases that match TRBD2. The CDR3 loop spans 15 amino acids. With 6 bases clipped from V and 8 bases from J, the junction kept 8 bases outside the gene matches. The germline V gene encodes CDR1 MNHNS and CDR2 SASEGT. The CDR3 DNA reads TGTGCCAGCAGAAATCTAGCGGGAGGTTCTGGGGAGCTGTTTTTT. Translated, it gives CASRNLAGGSGELFF.